This is a list of T cell receptor beta chains from one sample in a study of T cell changes during pregnancy in multiple sclerosis. Some clones are missing from TCRdb's copy, which holds only in-frame ones; the method was immunoSEQ multiplex PCR. This table has 40,000 or so clones, around nine tenths appearing once. Sequences were derived from CD4+ T cells from peripheral blood mononuclear cells, sampled in the first trimester of pregnancy. Every receptor here comes from a female donor in good health, enrolled as a control in a pregnancy study. Each CDR3 is given with its conserved first and last residue.

J gene	V gene	CDR3 protein
TRBJ2-2	TRBV2	CASSGEATHTGELFF
TRBJ2-2	TRBV19	CASSIASGQGARRTGELFF
TRBJ2-7	TRBV4-3	CASSQVLGNEQYF
TRBJ1-4	TRBV5-1	CASSLGQTTNEKLFF
TRBJ1-5	TRBV6-5	CASSNTGNQPQHF
TRBJ2-3	TRBV4-2	CASSQHQENTDTQYF
TRBJ2-2	TRBV19	CASSIRQRSTNTGELFF
TRBJ1-3	TRBV5-8	CASRTGGAGNTIYF
TRBJ1-1	TRBV4-3	CASSQEIGDTEAFF
TRBJ1-1	TRBV9	CASSAPGGEAFF
TRBJ2-1	TRBV7-8	CASSLPYGGAYNEQFF
TRBJ1-5	TRBV7-9	CASSLEEGQPQHF
TRBJ2-5	TRBV7-9	CASSVEETQYF
TRBJ1-5	TRBV19	CASSPGQFNQPQHF
TRBJ2-3	TRBV20-1	CSALAIDTQYF
TRBJ1-1	TRBV11-2	CASRVWTGMNTEAFF
TRBJ1-2	TRBV28	CASRPRQGGYGYTF
TRBJ1-5	TRBV7-2	CASSSYDQPQHF
TRBJ2-3	TRBV5-5	CASSRTSGGLGTDTQYF
TRBJ2-3	TRBV4-1	CASSLLGDTQYF
TRBJ2-7	TRBV4-2	CASSLSGGAGEQYF
TRBJ2-2	TRBV4-1	CASSQGAVQGASGELFF
TRBJ2-3	TRBV4-1	CASSQGAGGPGDTQYF
TRBJ1-6	TRBV6-5	CASSYGLTGNSPLHF
TRBJ1-2	TRBV15	CATSRGFGGAIGGYTF
TRBJ2-1	TRBV5-4	CASSIGGPRNNEQFF
TRBJ1-5	TRBV6-5	CASSRQSNQPQHF
TRBJ2-2	TRBV5-1	CASLVGQGKTGELFF
TRBJ2-7	TRBV11-2	CASSSSTDEQYF
TRBJ2-7	TRBV30	CAWIAPGTLSGVSTPNEQYF
TRBJ1-4	TRBV7-9	CASSLALGRENEKLFF
TRBJ2-3	TRBV19	CASSIGGLAADTQYF
TRBJ2-2	TRBV7-7	CASSLDGVREELFF
TRBJ1-3	TRBV2	CASSDSTSGNTIYF
TRBJ2-3	TRBV29-1	CSVASGVRTDTQYF
TRBJ2-5	TRBV7-6	CASSLGSRSGQETQYF
TRBJ1-2	TRBV2	CASKGQGVVYGYTF
TRBJ2-7	TRBV9	CASSVNPEGTYEQYF
TRBJ2-5	TRBV19	CASKGRGAYQETQYF
TRBJ2-5	TRBV25-1	CASSELGRTSGQETQYF
TRBJ1-1	TRBV18	CASSEQGYTEAFF